This T cell receptor beta chain was retrieved from a study of monozygotic twins with inflammatory bowel disease. TCRdb re-called the 5' RACE reads and gives one entry per CDR3 protein, without DNA. The repertoire table contains about 380,000 distinct CDR3 sequences. The CDR3 runs to 15 residues. Germline CDR1 is LGHNA and CDR2 is YSLEER. The TCR comes from a human donor with ulcerative colitis or Crohn's disease, or a healthy co-twin of an affected twin (not recorded which). The specimen sequenced was blood. This chain joins TRBV4-3 and TRBJ2-7. The chain's CDR3 is CASSQVYHGSYEQYF.